This TCR beta chain is from a study of blood T cell repertoires in COVID-19. The wider study: Samples taken during acute and convalescent COVID-19 were collected in the United States, Italy and Spain.

The study recruited people aged roughly 18 to 100 years across 24 US areas. Some clones are missing from TCRdb's copy, which holds only in-frame ones; the method was immunoSEQ multiplex PCR. This table has around 300,000 clones, more than 75% appearing once. Germline trimming cut 4 bases from V and 6 bases from J; bases unmatched to any gene: 23. Germline V gene lookup returns CDR1 MDHEN and CDR2 SYDVKM. There are 19 residues in the CDR3. The TCR comes from a woman aged 18 to 35 who had recovered from COVID-19. This chain uses TRBV28 with TRBJ1-1; 7 bases match TRBD1. The sample taken for sequencing was PBMCs or T cells enriched from blood (not recorded which). Here the CDR3 DNA reads TGTGCCAGCAGTTCCGAACCATTGACAGGGCTTAGCTTTGGTTCTGAAGCTTTCTTT. Translated, it gives CASSSEPLTGLSFGSEAFF.